These 12 T cell receptor beta chains came from one sample sequenced in a study of cytotoxic CD8 clonotypes in ibrutinib-treated CLL. Profiling relied on immunoSEQ multiplex PCR, and the TCRdb table lists in-frame clones only, not all of them. The sample consists of about 92,000 clones, around 77% of them appearing once. The sequencing here drew on PBMCs, taken after 24 months of ibrutinib treatment. These TCRs come from a human donor with chronic lymphocytic leukemia.

V gene TRBV11-3 combines with J gene TRBJ2-1; TRBD1 might be the D (7 bases). The CDR3 is 13 amino acids. The ends were cut back, 4 bases at V and 7 bases at J, with 11 bases in the middle. Germline V CDR1 and CDR2: SGHNT, YENEEA. CDR3 residues: CASSSQGGNEQFF. The CDR3 coding sequence is TGTGCCAGCAGCTCCCAGGGGGGTAATGAGCAGTTCTTC.

The count of this clone is one. V usage is TRBV15 and J usage is TRBJ2-7; either TRBD1 or TRBD2 may fit D (5 bases each). The germline V gene encodes CDR1 LNHNV and CDR2 YYDKDF (reference sequence). The CDR3 loop spans 15 amino acids. Trimming removed 4 bases at V and 4 bases at J, with 17 bases between. CDR3: CATSISRDAGYEQYF. Here the CDR3 DNA reads TGTGCCACCAGCATATCCCGGGACGCTGGGTACGAGCAGTACTTC.

This chain joins TRBV18 and TRBJ2-5, with D tentatively TRBD1 (6 bases). V was clipped by 6 bases and J by 3 bases, with 11 bases between them. The CDR3 loop spans 13 amino acids. The V gene's germline CDR1 is KGHSH and CDR2 LQKENI. The CDR3 DNA follows: TGTGCCAGCTCTCTGCGACAGGAAGAGACCCAGTACTTC. Protein product: CASSLRQEETQYF.

The rearrangement joins TRBV5-1 to TRBJ1-4; D gene uncertain. Germline CDR1 SGHRS, CDR2 YFSETQ. The CDR3 runs to 15 residues. Trimming stripped 4 bases from V and 1 base from J, with 11 bases between. The CDR3 is CASSTGRVTNEKLFF. CDR3 nucleotide sequence: TGCGCCAGCAGCACCGGACGGGTAACTAATGAAAAACTGTTTTTT.

The V call is TRBV2, the J call TRBJ2-1, with TRBD1 identical over 11 bases. This CDR3 spans 14 amino acids. The germline V gene encodes CDR1 SNHLY and CDR2 FYNNEI. V shed 7 bases, J shed 6 bases, and the junction held 5 bases outside the gene matches. DNA for the CDR3: TGTGCCAGCAACCTGGACAGGGGGCTCAATGAGCAGTTCTTC. This translates into CASNLDRGLNEQFF.

The gene calls are TRBV7-3 and TRBJ2-7, with D perhaps TRBD2 (6 bases). V shed 2 bases and J shed 2 bases, with 31 bases lying between them. Germline V CDR1 and CDR2: SGHTA, FQGTGA. This CDR3 spans 21 amino acids. CDR3 protein: CASSLAREQLSITVPAYEQYF. For the CDR3, the DNA is TGTGCCAGCAGCTTAGCCCGGGAGCAGCTTAGCATAACAGTGCCAGCCTACGAGCAGTACTTC.

The rearrangement joins TRBV10-1 to TRBJ2-7, with D unresolved. Trimming stripped 0 bases from V and 1 base from J, with 10 bases between. Germline V CDR1 and CDR2: WNHNN, SYGVQD (reference sequence). The length of the CDR3 is 15 residues. The CDR3 reads CASSESPGPSYEQYF. The DNA for the CDR3 is TGCGCCAGCAGTGAGTCGCCCGGACCTTCCTACGAGCAGTACTTC.

This clone was observed a single time. J is TRBJ2-7 and V is TRBV2; weak D call: TRBD1 (5 bases). From germline, CDR1 is SNHLY and CDR2 FYNNEI. The CDR3 is 13 residues long. V lost 4 bases, J lost 4 bases, and 11 bases lay in between. CDR3 bases: TGTGCCAGCAGTGGGCAGGGCGGTTACGAGCAGTACTTC. It translates to CASSGQGGYEQYF.

The chain employs TRBV11-2 and TRBJ2-2; possible D gene TRBD2, 5 bases. The CDR3 is made up of 14 amino acids. Germline V gene sequence: CDR1 SGHAT, CDR2 FQNNGV. V gave up 1 base and J gave up 7 bases, with 10 bases separating them. The CDR3 is CASSLVAGSGELFF. CDR3 DNA: TGTGCCAGCAGCTTAGTTGCGGGCAGCGGGGAGCTGTTTTTT. Full variable domain (rest looked up from reference TRBV11-2 and TRBJ2-2): EAGVAQSPRYKIIEKRQSVAFWCNPISGHATLYWYQQILGQGPKLLIQFQNNGVVDDSQLPKDRFSAERLKGVDSTLKIQPAKLEDSAVYLCASSLVAGSGELFFGEGSRLTVL.

The chain recombines TRBV11-2 with TRBJ2-3, with a tentative D call TRBD2 (7 bases). The CDR3 sequence is 16 residues long. V dropped 5 bases and J dropped 1 base, with 16 bases sitting between them. The germline V gene encodes CDR1 SGHAT and CDR2 FQNNGV. CDR3 sequence reads: CASSTTGGRGTDTQYF. Here the CDR3 DNA reads TGTGCCAGCAGCACGACCGGGGGGCGAGGCACAGATACGCAGTATTTT.

The chain is built from TRBV6-1 and TRBJ2-7, with D hard to call. CDR1 is MNHNS, CDR2 SASEGT, per germline. Trimming stripped 3 bases from V and 3 bases from J, with 6 bases between. The CDR3 has 12 residues. The CDR3: CASSEWIYEQYF. The CDR3 bases are TGTGCCAGCAGTGAGTGGATCTACGAGCAGTACTTC.

V and J are TRBV7-3 and TRBJ2-1; D might be TRBD2 (6 bases). This CDR3 has 17 amino acids. Per the germline V gene, CDR1 is SGHTA and CDR2 is FQGTGA. Trimming shortened V by 3 bases and J by 0 bases, and 15 bases separated the two germline ends. The CDR3 sequence: CASSLGGSGSSYNEQFF. The CDR3 DNA reads TGTGCCAGCAGCTTGGGGGGATCCGGGAGCTCCTACAATGAGCAGTTCTTC.